This T cell receptor (beta chain) was recorded in a study of beta chain features in type 1 diabetes. Sorting that relied on CD45RO/CCR7/CD25/CD127/CD95/CD27 yielded CD4+ naive, central memory, regulatory and stem cell-like memory cells. There are 16 residues in the CDR3. The V end was cut by 1 base, the J end by 2 bases, with 14 bases between. Germline V gene data show CDR1 as SGHRS and CDR2 as YFSETQ. General study points: Shorter TCRB CDR3s, moderately but significantly so, were found in Type 1 diabetes patients in all four CD4+ subsets. A possible short-template PCR bias applies equally to patients and controls. Patients showed naive, central memory and Treg TCRB repertoires that appeared more similar than those of healthy donors.

In this sample, this clone turned up a few times. Its target is unknown. The entirety of the isolated RNA underwent reverse transcription, so expressed TCRB transcripts were sequenced. Produced via immunoSEQ multiplex PCR; TCRdb's table is partial and in-frame only. Among more than 150,000 clones listed, approximately 10% were seen once. Sequencing was carried out using central memory CD4+ T cells from blood. The chain has TRBV5-1 and TRBJ2-3, with D possibly called TRBD1 or TRBD2 (6 bases each). The TCR comes from a man aged 18 to 29 in good health. CDR3 DNA sequence: TGCGCCAGCAGCTTGATCGTCGGGGGCCCCACAGATACGCAGTATTTT. It yields the protein CASSLIVGGPTDTQYF.